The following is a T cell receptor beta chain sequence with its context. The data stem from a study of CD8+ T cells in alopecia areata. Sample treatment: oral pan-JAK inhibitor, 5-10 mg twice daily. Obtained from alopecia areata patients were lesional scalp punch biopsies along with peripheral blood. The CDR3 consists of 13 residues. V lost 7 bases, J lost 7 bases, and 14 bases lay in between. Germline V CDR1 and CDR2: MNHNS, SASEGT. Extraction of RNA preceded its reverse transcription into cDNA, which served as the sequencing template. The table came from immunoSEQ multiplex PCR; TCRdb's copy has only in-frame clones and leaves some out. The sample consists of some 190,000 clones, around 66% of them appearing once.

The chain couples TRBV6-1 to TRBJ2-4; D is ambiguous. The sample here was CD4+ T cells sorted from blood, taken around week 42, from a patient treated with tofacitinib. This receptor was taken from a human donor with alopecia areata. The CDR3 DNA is TGTGCCAGCATCGGGTCGGGTAAGAACATTCAGTACTTC. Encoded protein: CASIGSGKNIQYF.